Below, 3 T cell receptor beta chains from the same sample are listed, as sequenced in a study of cytomegalovirus exposure and HLA in healthy donors. Amplification used 60 Vbeta primers and 13 Jbeta primers. Profiling relied on immunoSEQ multiplex PCR, and the TCRdb table lists in-frame clones only, not all of them. The data show around 170,000 clones, 65% to 80% seen once. The sequencing input was PBMCs. The receptors originated from a middle-aged woman in good health and CMV-seronegative.

The gene calls are TRBV7-2 and TRBJ2-5, with a weak D call TRBD2 (5 bases). This CDR3 contains 13 residues. CDR1 and CDR2 from the germline V gene are SGHTA and FQGNSA. The V end lost 1 base, the J end lost 2 bases, and 5 bases lay between the germline ends. Here the CDR3 DNA reads TGTGCCAGCAGCTTAGGGGAGCAAGAGACCCAGTACTTC. It yields the protein CASSLGEQETQYF. The full variable domain, in which reference TRBV7-2 and TRBJ2-5 provide the parts outside the CDR3, is GAGVSQSPSNKVTEKGKDVELRCDPISGHTALYWYRQSLGQGLEFLIYFQGNSAPDKSGLPSDRFSAERTGGSVSTLTIQRTQQEDSAVYLCASSLGEQETQYFGPGTRLLVL.

J is TRBJ1-5 and V is TRBV19; 8 bases match TRBD1. CDR3 size: 13 residues. The germline gives CDR1 LNHDA, CDR2 SQIVND (reference sequence). V lost 10 bases to trimming and J lost 4 bases; unmatched junction nucleotides: 6. CDR3 protein: CATEDRANQPQHF. DNA of the CDR3: TGTGCCACCGAGGACAGGGCGAATCAGCCCCAGCATTTT.

The chain links TRBV10-3 to TRBJ2-1, with 7 bases fitting TRBD1. Trimming at V came to 5 bases and at J to 6 bases, leaving 4 bases not matched to a gene. The germline gives CDR1 ENHRY, CDR2 SYGVKD. CDR3 length: 13 amino acids. The CDR3 reads CAISPTGINEQFF. CDR3 sequence (DNA): TGTGCCATCAGTCCGACAGGGATCAATGAGCAGTTCTTC.